There are many counts of the clone carrying this TCR beta chain. The data originate from a study of T-cell reconstitution after alpha-beta-depleted transplantation in children. As it was prepared, the TCRbeta library received unique molecular identifiers. Via MiXCR, TCRdb re-called the PCR reads, giving one row per CDR3 protein. Of a few hundred thousand distinct CDR3 sequences listed, 10% were seen once; the top ten hold roughly 7%. From germline, CDR1 is LGHDT and CDR2 YNNKEL (reference sequence). The CDR3 spans 18 residues. Trimming cost V 0 bases and J 4 bases; bases outside gene matches: 8. The rearrangement uses TRBV3-1 and TRBJ2-7; 14 bases fit TRBD2. This specimen was PBMCs, taken before TCRalphabeta/CD19-depleted stem cell transplant. The source of this sequence is a boy younger than two with acute myeloid leukemia, due to receive a stem cell transplant. This CDR3 is CASSQERGLAGALYEQYF. CDR3 DNA: TGTGCCAGCAGCCAAGAAAGGGGACTAGCGGGGGCTCTATACGAGCAGTACTTC.